This T cell receptor (beta chain) comes out of a study of glioma-infiltrating T cells after dendritic cell vaccination. Study background: The vaccine used monocyte-derived dendritic cells pulsed overnight with autologous tumor lysate.

Amplification used 60 V beta primers and 13 J beta primers. Measured with immunoSEQ multiplex PCR; TCRdb has only the in-frame clones, and not every one. Of under 100,000 clones in the sample, 85% to 90% were seen once. Blood PBMC samples: pre-vaccination, two weeks post third vaccination, and at tumor progression. V lost 0 bases and J lost 5, with 12 bases in between. This CDR3 is built from 15 residues. CDR1 is SGHRS and CDR2 is YFSETQ in the germline V gene. The study, taken as a whole, reports: TCR clonality showed no direct relationship with survival.

As for this clone: Its antigen is currently unknown.

The TCR was taken from a human donor with glioblastoma. The J gene is TRBJ2-1, the V gene TRBV5-1, with D uncertain. Sequencing used blood, obtained before dendritic cell vaccination. CDR3 in amino acids: CASSLGLTSHNEQFF. The DNA for the CDR3 is TGCGCCAGCAGCTTGGGACTGACTTCGCACAATGAGCAGTTCTTC.